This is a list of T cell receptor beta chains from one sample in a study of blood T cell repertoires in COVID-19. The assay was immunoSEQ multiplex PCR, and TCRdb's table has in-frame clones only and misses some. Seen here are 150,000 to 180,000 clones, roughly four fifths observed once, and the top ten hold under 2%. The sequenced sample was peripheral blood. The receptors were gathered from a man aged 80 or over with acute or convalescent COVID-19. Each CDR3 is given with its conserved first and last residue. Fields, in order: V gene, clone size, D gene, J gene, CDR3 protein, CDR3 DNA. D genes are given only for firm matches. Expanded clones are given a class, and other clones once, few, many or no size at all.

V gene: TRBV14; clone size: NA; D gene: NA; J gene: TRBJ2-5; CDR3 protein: CASSQDRSYGGETQYF; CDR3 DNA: TGTGCCAGCAGCCAAGATCGCAGTTACGGAGGGGAGACCCAGTACTTC
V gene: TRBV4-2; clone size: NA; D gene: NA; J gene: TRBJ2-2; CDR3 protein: CASSPYGGTGELFF; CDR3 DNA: TGTGCCAGCAGCCCCTACGGGGGCACCGGGGAGCTGTTTTTT
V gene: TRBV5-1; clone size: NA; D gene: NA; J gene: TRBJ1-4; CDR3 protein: CASSWGGFLDNEKLFF; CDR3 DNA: TGCGCCAGCAGCTGGGGGGGATTTCTGGATAATGAAAAACTGTTTTTT
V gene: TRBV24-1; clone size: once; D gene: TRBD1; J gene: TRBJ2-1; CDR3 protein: CATQPGQGSNEQFF; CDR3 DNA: TGTGCCACCCAGCCGGGACAGGGGTCGAATGAGCAGTTCTTC
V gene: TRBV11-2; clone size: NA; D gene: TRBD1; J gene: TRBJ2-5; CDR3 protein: CASSFGQGMETQYF; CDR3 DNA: TGTGCCAGCAGCTTTGGACAGGGGATGGAGACCCAGTACTTC
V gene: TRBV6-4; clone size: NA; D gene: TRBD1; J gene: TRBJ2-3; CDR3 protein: CASSEADRARDTQYF; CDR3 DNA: TGTGCCAGCAGTGAGGCAGACAGGGCGCGGGATACGCAGTATTTT
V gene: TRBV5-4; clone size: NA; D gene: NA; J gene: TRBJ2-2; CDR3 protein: CASSLYNRAAGELFF; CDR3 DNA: TGTGCCAGCAGCTTGTACAACAGGGCCGCCGGGGAGCTGTTTTTT
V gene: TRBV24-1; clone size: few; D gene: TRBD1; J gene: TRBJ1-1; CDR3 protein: CATSERTGGATEAFF; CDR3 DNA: TGTGCCACCAGTGAGCGGACAGGGGGTGCCACTGAAGCTTTCTTT
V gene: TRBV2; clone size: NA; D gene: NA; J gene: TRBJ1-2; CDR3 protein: CASSEALQGSNYGYTF; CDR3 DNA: TGTGCCAGCAGTGAAGCGCTTCAGGGGAGCAACTATGGCTACACCTTC
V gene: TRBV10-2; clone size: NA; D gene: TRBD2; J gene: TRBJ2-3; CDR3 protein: CASSAAGGTDTQYF; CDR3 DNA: TGCGCCAGCAGTGCGGCGGGGGGCACAGATACGCAGTATTTT
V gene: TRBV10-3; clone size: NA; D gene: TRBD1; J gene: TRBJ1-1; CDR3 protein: CAISPDRGTTEAFF; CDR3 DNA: TGTGCCATCAGTCCGGACAGGGGGACCACTGAAGCTTTCTTT
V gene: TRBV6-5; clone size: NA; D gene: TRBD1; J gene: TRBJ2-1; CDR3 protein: CASSYGTGGYNEQFF; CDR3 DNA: TGTGCCAGCAGTTATGGGACAGGGGGGTACAATGAGCAGTTCTTC
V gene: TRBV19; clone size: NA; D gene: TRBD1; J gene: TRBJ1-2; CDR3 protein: CASSPGDRGLGYTF; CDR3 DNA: TGTGCCAGTAGCCCGGGGGACAGGGGGCTCGGCTACACCTTC
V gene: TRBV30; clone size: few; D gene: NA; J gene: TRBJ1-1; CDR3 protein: CAWEWSRNTEAFF; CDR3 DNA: TGTGCCTGGGAATGGAGTAGGAACACTGAAGCTTTCTTT
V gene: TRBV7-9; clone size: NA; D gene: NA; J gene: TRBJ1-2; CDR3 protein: CASSSIGLHSYGYTF; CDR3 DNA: TGTGCCAGCAGCTCAATCGGACTCCACTCCTATGGCTACACCTTC
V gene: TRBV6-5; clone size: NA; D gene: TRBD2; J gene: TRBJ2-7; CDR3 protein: CASSRTSNSYEQYF; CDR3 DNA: TGTGCCAGCAGTCGGACTAGCAATTCCTACGAGCAGTACTTC
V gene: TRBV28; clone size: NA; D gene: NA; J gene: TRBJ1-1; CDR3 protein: CASSPPGNTEAFF; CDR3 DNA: TGTGCCAGCAGTCCCCCCGGGAACACTGAAGCTTTCTTT
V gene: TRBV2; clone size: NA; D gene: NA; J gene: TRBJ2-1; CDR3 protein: CASGYSSYNEQFF; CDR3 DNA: TGTGCAAGCGGGTACAGCTCCTACAATGAGCAGTTCTTC
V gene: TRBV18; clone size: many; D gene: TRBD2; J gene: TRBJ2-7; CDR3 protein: CASSPLDQAGEQYF; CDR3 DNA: TGTGCCAGCTCACCCCTGGACCAAGCGGGAGAGCAGTACTTC
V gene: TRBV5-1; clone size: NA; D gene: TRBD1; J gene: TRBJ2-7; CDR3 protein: CASSGTGDSYEQYF; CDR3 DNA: TGCGCCAGCAGCGGAACAGGGGATTCGTACGAGCAGTACTTC
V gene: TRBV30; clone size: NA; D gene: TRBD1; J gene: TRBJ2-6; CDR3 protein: CAWSLAGGFSGANVLTF; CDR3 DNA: TGTGCCTGGAGCCTAGCAGGGGGATTCTCTGGGGCCAACGTCCTGACTTTC
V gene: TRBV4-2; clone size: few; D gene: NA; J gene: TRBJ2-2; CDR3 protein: CASSQNPTGSNTGELFF; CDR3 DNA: TGTGCCAGCAGCCAGAACCCTACAGGGTCGAACACCGGGGAGCTGTTTTTT
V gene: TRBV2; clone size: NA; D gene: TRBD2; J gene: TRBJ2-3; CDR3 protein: CASIRRGGTDTQYF; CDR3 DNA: TGTGCCAGCATACGGCGGGGGGGAACAGATACGCAGTATTTT
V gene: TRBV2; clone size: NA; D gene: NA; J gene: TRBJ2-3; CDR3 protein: CASSGVGDTDTQYF; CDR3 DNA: TGTGCCAGCAGTGGAGTCGGGGACACAGATACGCAGTATTTT
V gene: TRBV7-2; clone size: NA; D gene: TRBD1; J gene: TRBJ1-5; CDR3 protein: CASSLRQGGDQPQHF; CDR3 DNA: TGTGCCAGCAGCTTAAGACAGGGAGGAGATCAGCCCCAGCATTTT
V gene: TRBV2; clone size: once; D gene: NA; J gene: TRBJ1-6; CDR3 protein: CASSARQSSYNSPLHF; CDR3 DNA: TGTGCCAGCAGTGCCCGACAGAGCTCCTATAATTCACCCCTCCACTTT
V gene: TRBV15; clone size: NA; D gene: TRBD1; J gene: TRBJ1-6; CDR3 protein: CATRAGGWNSPLHF; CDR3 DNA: TGTGCCACCAGGGCAGGGGGCTGGAATTCACCCCTCCACTTT
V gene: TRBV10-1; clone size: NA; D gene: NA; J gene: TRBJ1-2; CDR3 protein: CASSDQDSDNYGYTF; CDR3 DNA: TGCGCCAGCAGTGATCAGGACAGTGATAACTATGGCTACACCTTC
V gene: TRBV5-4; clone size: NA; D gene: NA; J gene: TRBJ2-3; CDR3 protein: CASSLRTDTQYF; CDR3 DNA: TGTGCCAGCAGCCTACGCACAGATACGCAGTATTTT
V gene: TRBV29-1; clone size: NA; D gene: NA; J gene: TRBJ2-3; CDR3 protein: CSATGTTSTTDTQYF; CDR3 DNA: TGCAGCGCCACAGGGACGACTAGCACCACAGATACGCAGTATTTT
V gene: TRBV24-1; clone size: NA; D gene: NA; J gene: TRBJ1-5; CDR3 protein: CATSETDQPQHF; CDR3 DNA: TGTGCCACCAGTGAAACTGATCAGCCCCAGCATTTT
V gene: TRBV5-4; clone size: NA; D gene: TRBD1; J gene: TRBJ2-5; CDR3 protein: CASSGWTGEETQYF; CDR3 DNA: TGTGCCAGCAGCGGGTGGACAGGGGAGGAGACCCAGTACTTC